The rows below give T cell receptor beta chains drawn from one sample of a study of regulatory T cells in long-lasting Graves disease. Each CDR3 protein is one row after TCRdb ran MiXCR on the multiplex PCR reads. Among hundreds of thousands of distinct CDR3 sequences listed, around 15% were seen once. The specimen comprised peripheral blood mononuclear cells (PBMCs), sampled at new diagnosis, from a patient treated with antithyroid drugs. Receptors originate from a female donor with Graves disease. The CDR3 runs from the conserved cysteine through the conserved F or W. D genes are given only for firm matches. Size is stated for part of the rows, as once, few or many counts, or as a class when the clone is expanded.

d_gene | j_gene | abundance | v_gene | CDR3aa | CDR3nt
NA | TRBJ2-7 | many | TRBV20-1 | CSAPPDKGTGEQYF | TGCAGTGCTCCTCCGGACAAGGGAACGGGGGAGCAGTACTTC
NA | TRBJ2-3 | NA | TRBV6-2/TRBV6-3 | CASSDLRLLESDTQYF | TGTGCCAGCAGTGACCTCCGGCTACTCGAGTCGGATACGCAGTATTTT
NA | TRBJ1-1 | few | TRBV6-1 | CASSELGGDTEAFF | TGTGCCAGCAGTGAATTAGGCGGGGACACTGAAGCTTTCTTT
TRBD1 | TRBJ1-6 | NA | TRBV5-1 | CASSQRPGQGSPLHF | TGCGCCAGCAGCCAGCGTCCGGGACAGGGTTCACCCCTCCACTTT
NA | TRBJ2-7 | many | TRBV5-5 | CASSSDIPSEQYF | TGTGCCAGCAGCTCCGACATTCCCTCCGAGCAGTACTTC
NA | TRBJ2-7 | many | TRBV7-9 | CASSLTVSSYEQYF | TGTGCCAGCAGCTTAACCGTCAGCTCCTACGAGCAGTACTTC
NA | TRBJ1-6 | many | TRBV30 | CAWSEGNSPLHF | TGTGCCTGGAGTGAAGGGAATTCACCCCTCCACTTT
NA | TRBJ1-1 | many | TRBV29-1 | CSVEQGTSNAFF | TGCAGCGTTGAACAGGGGACCTCCAATGCTTTCTTT
NA | TRBJ1-5 | many | TRBV25-1 | CASSEFSTGLDQPQHF | TGTGCCAGCAGTGAATTCAGCACAGGGCTAGATCAGCCCCAGCATTTT
TRBD1 | TRBJ2-7 | many | TRBV12-3/TRBV12-4 | CASSLRGQGAYEQYF | TGTGCCAGCTCCTTAAGGGGGCAGGGGGCCTACGAGCAGTACTTC
TRBD1 | TRBJ2-3 | many | TRBV5-1 | CASSWDRGTDTQYF | TGTGCCAGCAGCTGGGACAGGGGTACAGATACGCAGTATTTT
TRBD2 | TRBJ2-3 | many | TRBV6-2/TRBV6-3 | CASSTGTSGKPDTDTQYF | TGTGCCAGCAGTACCGGGACTAGCGGAAAACCTGACACAGATACGCAGTATTTT
NA | TRBJ1-2 | few | TRBV5-4 | CASSPKVLWGYGYTF | TGTGCCAGCAGCCCGAAAGTTTTGTGGGGCTATGGCTACACCTTC
NA | TRBJ1-5 | many | TRBV5-1 | CASSQTGAGNQPQHF | TGCGCCAGCAGCCAGACAGGAGCCGGCAATCAGCCCCAGCATTTT
NA | TRBJ2-2 | few | TRBV7-2 | CASSSASTGELFF | TGTGCCAGCAGCTCGGCAAGTACCGGGGAGCTGTTTTTT
NA | TRBJ2-3 | many | TRBV24-1 | CATSDRGADTQYF | TGTGCCACCAGTGATCGAGGGGCAGATACGCAGTATTTT
NA | TRBJ2-7 | many | TRBV12-5 | CASGLGARGTGEEQYF | TGTGCTAGTGGTTTGGGCGCCCGGGGCACCGGGGAGGAGCAGTACTTC
NA | TRBJ2-1 | many | TRBV24-1 | CATSDSTSPHEQFF | TGTGCCACCAGTGATTCTACGTCGCCCCATGAGCAGTTCTTC
NA | TRBJ2-7 | many | TRBV30 | CAWSVRGIDHEQYF | TGTGCCTGGAGTGTAAGGGGGATAGACCACGAGCAGTACTTC
NA | TRBJ1-4 | NA | TRBV18 | CASSPQGFEYEKLFF | TGTGCCAGCTCACCACAGGGGTTCGAGTATGAAAAACTGTTTTTT
NA | TRBJ2-7 | many | TRBV9 | CASNRGSSYEQYF | TGTGCCAGCAACCGAGGGAGCTCCTACGAGCAGTACTTC
TRBD1 | TRBJ2-6 | few | TRBV5-5 | CASSHRQGAPGANVLTF | TGTGCCAGCAGCCACCGACAGGGGGCGCCTGGGGCCAACGTCCTGACTTTC
TRBD2 | TRBJ2-2 | many | TRBV7-2 | CASTSLAGVVTGELFF | TGTGCCAGCACCTCTCTAGCGGGAGTTGTCACCGGGGAGCTGTTTTTT
TRBD1 | TRBJ2-3 | many | TRBV12-3/TRBV12-4 | CASSVDREWDTQYF | TGTGCCAGCAGTGTCGACAGGGAGTGGGATACGCAGTATTTT
NA | TRBJ1-1 | many | TRBV6-5 | CASSYGGYTEAFF | TGTGCCAGCAGTTACGGGGGGTACACTGAAGCTTTCTTT
TRBD1 | TRBJ1-5 | few | TRBV27 | CASSLRGGLYSNQPQHF | TGTGCCAGCAGTTTAAGAGGGGGCCTATATAGCAATCAGCCCCAGCATTTT
NA | TRBJ2-7 | many | TRBV29-1 | CSVGAGESKEQYF | TGCAGCGTTGGGGCAGGGGAAAGCAAGGAGCAGTACTTC
NA | TRBJ1-5 | many | TRBV6-2/TRBV6-3 | CASSYGGGNQPQHF | TGTGCCAGCAGTTACGGGGGGGGCAATCAGCCCCAGCATTTT
TRBD1 | TRBJ2-1 | NA | TRBV7-9 | CASSSFYLILDRTRNEQFF | TGTGCCAGCAGCTCATTCTACCTCATTTTGGACAGGACCCGGAATGAGCAGTTCTTC
TRBD2 | TRBJ2-3 | many | TRBV3-1 | CASSHAGLAGVRDTQYF | TGTGCCAGCAGCCATGCCGGACTAGCGGGAGTAAGAGATACGCAGTATTTT
NA | TRBJ2-7 | many | TRBV10-1 | CASSESYGGRGSYEQYF | TGCGCCAGCAGTGAGTCGTACGGCGGGCGCGGCTCCTACGAGCAGTACTTC
TRBD2 | TRBJ2-7 | few | TRBV4-2 | CASSQDTTSGNQYF | TGTGCCAGCAGCCAAGATACGACTAGCGGGAATCAGTACTTC
NA | TRBJ2-1 | many | TRBV5-1 | CASSLGFTSWFF | TGCGCCAGCAGCTTGGGCTTTACTAGTTGGTTCTTC
TRBD2 | TRBJ2-3 | many | TRBV20-1 | CSANDPFAGVGDTQYF | TGCAGTGCTAACGATCCATTCGCGGGGGTGGGGGATACGCAGTATTTT
NA | TRBJ2-2 | few | TRBV14 | CASSPSSGGPGELFF | TGTGCCAGCAGCCCCTCATCGGGGGGCCCCGGGGAGCTGTTTTTT
TRBD1 | TRBJ2-7 | many | TRBV27 | CASSLRQGTTAQYF | TGTGCCAGCAGCTTGAGACAGGGCACAACGGCGCAGTACTTC
NA | TRBJ2-3 | NA | TRBV12-3/TRBV12-4 | CASSLALAADTQYF | TGTGCCAGCAGTTTAGCGTTGGCAGCAGATACGCAGTATTTT
TRBD2 | TRBJ2-7 | many | TRBV7-2 | CASSLVTSGFYEQYF | TGTGCCAGCAGCTTAGTAACTAGCGGGTTCTACGAGCAGTACTTC
TRBD1 | TRBJ1-1 | many | TRBV6-1 | CASSGGGATTEAFF | TGTGCCAGCAGCGGAGGGGGCGCGACTACTGAAGCTTTCTTT
NA | TRBJ1-1 | many | TRBV7-2 | CASGGTRQRPRGTEAFF | TGTGCCAGCGGGGGGACACGACAGCGCCCGCGGGGTACTGAAGCTTTCTTT
NA | TRBJ1-1 | many | TRBV6-5 | CASSYGGSTEAFF | TGTGCCAGCAGTTACGGCGGGAGCACTGAAGCTTTCTTT
TRBD2 | TRBJ2-1 | few | TRBV19 | CASSKLNIGGAGGYNEQFF | TGTGCCAGTAGTAAATTAAATATTGGGGGAGCGGGAGGCTACAATGAGCAGTTCTTC
TRBD1 | TRBJ2-1 | NA | TRBV10-3 | CAISDFLGQGAKNEQFF | TGTGCCATCAGTGATTTTCTCGGACAGGGGGCGAAGAATGAGCAGTTCTTC
TRBD2 | TRBJ2-3 | NA | TRBV7-3 | CASSLTAASGGLLQIGDTQYF | TGTGCCAGCAGCTTAACGGCGGCTAGCGGGGGGCTTCTACAGATCGGAGATACGCAGTATTTT